The T cell receptor beta chain described here comes from a study of blood T cell repertoires in COVID-19. Overall study context: The origin of the acute and convalescent COVID-19 samples was the United States, Italy and Spain.

Under the authors' procedure: By means of reference gene primer amplification, nucleated cell counts were estimated. Profiling relied on immunoSEQ multiplex PCR, and the TCRdb table lists in-frame clones only, not all of them. The DNA was the basis for D and trimming; V, J and clone size are from that table. The sample gives around 160,000 clones, over 75% of which show up once; approximately 10% is in the top ten. Participants were aged roughly 18 to 89 years, lived in over 20 US areas, and enrolled virtually. Participants were placed into cohorts based on the clinical history they reported. Material: PBMCs or T cells enriched from blood (not recorded which). The sequence derives from a man in his fifties who had recovered from COVID-19.

The CDR3 sequence: CASSQGLGVVNSPLHF. CDR3 coding DNA: TGTGCCAGCAGCCAAGGGTTAGGGGTCGTAAATTCACCCCTCCACTTT. The V gene is TRBV14, the J gene TRBJ1-6; D might be TRBD1 (5 bases). V dropped 1 base and J dropped 7 bases, with 14 bases sitting between them. The CDR3 sequence is 16 residues long. CDR1 is SGHDN, CDR2 FVKESK, per germline.